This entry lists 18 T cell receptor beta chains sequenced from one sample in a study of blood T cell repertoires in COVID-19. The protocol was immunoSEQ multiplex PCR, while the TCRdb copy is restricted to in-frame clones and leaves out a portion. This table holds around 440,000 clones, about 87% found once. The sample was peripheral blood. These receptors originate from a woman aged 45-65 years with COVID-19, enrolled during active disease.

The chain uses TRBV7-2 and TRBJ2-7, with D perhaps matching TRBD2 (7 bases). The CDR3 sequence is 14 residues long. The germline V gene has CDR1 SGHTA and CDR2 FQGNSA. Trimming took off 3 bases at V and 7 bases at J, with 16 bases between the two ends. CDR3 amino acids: CASSFRGGFGEQYF. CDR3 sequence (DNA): TGTGCCAGCAGCTTTAGGGGGGGGTTTGGGGAGCAGTACTTC.

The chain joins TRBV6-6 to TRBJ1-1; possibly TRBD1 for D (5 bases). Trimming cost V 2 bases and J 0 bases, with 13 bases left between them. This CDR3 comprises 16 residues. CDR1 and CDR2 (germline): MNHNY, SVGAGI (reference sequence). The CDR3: CASSYPKTDLNTEAFF. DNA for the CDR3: TGTGCCAGCAGTTACCCGAAGACAGACTTGAACACTGAAGCTTTCTTT.

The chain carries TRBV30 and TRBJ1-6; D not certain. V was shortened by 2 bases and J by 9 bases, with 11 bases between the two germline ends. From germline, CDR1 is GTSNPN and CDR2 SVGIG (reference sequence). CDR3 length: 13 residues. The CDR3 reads CAWSIAAGSPLHF. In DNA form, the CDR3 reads TGTGCCTGGAGTATCGCAGCGGGTTCACCCCTCCACTTT. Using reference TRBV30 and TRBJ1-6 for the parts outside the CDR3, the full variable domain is SQTIHQWPATLVQPVGSPLSLECTVEGTSNPNLYWYRQAAGRGLQLLFYSVGIGQISSEVPQNLSASRPQDRQFILSSKKLLLSDSGFYLCAWSIAAGSPLHFGNGTRLTVT.

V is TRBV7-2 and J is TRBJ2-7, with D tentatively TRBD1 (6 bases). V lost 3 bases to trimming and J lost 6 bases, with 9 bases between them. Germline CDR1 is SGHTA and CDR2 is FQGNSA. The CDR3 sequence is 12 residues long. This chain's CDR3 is CASSFTGFEQYF. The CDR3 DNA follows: TGTGCCAGCAGCTTTACAGGGTTCGAGCAGTACTTC.

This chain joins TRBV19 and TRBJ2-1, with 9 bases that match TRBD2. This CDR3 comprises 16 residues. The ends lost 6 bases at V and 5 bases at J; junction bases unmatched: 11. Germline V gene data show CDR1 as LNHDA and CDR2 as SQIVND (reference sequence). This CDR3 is CASSAGRGGADNEQFF. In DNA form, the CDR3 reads TGTGCCAGTAGCGCCGGGCGCGGGGGGGCCGACAATGAGCAGTTCTTC.

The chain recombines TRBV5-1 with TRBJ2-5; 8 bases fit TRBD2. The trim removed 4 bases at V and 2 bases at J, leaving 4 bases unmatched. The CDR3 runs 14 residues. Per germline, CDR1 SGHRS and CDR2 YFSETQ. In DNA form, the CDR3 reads TGCGCCAGCAGCCCAATAGCGGGGCAAGAGACCCAGTACTTC. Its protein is CASSPIAGQETQYF.

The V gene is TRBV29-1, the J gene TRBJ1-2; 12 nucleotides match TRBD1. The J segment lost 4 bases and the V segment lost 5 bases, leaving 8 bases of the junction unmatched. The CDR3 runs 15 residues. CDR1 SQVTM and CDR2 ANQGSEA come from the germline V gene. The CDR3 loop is CSVPGQGASSYGYTF. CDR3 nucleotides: TGCAGCGTTCCGGGACAGGGGGCAAGTAGCTATGGCTACACCTTC. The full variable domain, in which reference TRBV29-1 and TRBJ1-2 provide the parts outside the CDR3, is SAVISQKPSRDICQRGTSLTIQCQVDSQVTMMFWYRQQPGQSLTLIATANQGSEATYESGFVIDKFPISRPNLTFSTLTVSNMSPEDSSIYLCSVPGQGASSYGYTFGSGTRLTVV.

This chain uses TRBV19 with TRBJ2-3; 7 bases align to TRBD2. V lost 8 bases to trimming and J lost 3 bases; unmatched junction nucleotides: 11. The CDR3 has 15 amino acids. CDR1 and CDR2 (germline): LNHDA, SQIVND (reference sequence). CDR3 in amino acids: CASSTIAGVTDTQYF. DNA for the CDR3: TGTGCCAGTTCTACTATTGCGGGGGTGACAGATACGCAGTATTTT.

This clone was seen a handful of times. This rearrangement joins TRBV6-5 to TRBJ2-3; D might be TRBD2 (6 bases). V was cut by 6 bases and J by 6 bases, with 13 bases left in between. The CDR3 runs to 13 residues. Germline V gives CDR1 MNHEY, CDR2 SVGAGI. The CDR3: CASSPGLDDTQYF. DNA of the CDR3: TGTGCCAGCAGCCCGGGACTCGATGATACGCAGTATTTT.

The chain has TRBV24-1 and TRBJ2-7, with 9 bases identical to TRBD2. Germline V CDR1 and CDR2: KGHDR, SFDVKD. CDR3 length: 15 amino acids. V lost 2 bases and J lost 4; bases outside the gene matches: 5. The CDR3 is CATSDSERGAYEQYF. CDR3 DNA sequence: TGTGCCACCAGTGATTCGGAGCGGGGGGCGTACGAGCAGTACTTC.

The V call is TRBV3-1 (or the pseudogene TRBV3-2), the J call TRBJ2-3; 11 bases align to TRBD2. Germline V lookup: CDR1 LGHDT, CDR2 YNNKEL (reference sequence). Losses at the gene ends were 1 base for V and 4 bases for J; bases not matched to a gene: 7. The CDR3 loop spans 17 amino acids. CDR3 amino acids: CASSQGIAGGPSDTQYF. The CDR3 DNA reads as TGTGCCAGCAGCCAAGGGATAGCGGGGGGGCCGTCAGATACGCAGTATTTT.

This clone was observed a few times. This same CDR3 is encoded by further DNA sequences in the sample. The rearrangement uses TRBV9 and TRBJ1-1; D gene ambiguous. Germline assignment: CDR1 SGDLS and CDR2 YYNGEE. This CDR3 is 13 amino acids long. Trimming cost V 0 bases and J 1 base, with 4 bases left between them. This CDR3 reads CASSVGANTEAFF. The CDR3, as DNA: TGTGCCAGCAGCGTAGGAGCGAACACTGAAGCTTTCTTT. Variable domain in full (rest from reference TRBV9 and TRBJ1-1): DSGVTQTPKHLITATGQRVTLRCSPRSGDLSVYWYQQSLDQGLQFLIQYYNGEERAKGNILERFSAQQFPDLHSELNLSSLELGDSALYFCASSVGANTEAFFGQGTRLTVV.

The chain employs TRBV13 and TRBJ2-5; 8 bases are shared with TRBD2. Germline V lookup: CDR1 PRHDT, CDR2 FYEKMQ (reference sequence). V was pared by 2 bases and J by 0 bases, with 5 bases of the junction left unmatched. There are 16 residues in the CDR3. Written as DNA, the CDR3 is TGTGCCAGCAGCTTAAGGACTAGCTCGTACCAAGAGACCCAGTACTTC. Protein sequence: CASSLRTSSYQETQYF.

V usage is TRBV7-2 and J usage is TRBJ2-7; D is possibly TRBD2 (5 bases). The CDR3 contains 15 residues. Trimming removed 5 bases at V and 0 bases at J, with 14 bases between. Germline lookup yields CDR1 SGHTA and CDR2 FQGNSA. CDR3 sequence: CASSGGPLFSYEQYF. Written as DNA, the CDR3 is TGTGCCAGCAGCGGAGGACCGTTATTCTCCTACGAGCAGTACTTC. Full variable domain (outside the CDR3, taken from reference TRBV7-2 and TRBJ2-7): GAGVSQSPSNKVTEKGKDVELRCDPISGHTALYWYRQSLGQGLEFLIYFQGNSAPDKSGLPSDRFSAERTGGSVSTLTIQRTQQEDSAVYLCASSGGPLFSYEQYFGPGTRLTVT.

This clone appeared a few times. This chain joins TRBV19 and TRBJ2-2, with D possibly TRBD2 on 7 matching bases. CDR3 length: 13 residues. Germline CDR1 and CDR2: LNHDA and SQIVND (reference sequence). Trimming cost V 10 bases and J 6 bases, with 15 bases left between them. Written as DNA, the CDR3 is TGTGCCATAGAGGGGGGGGCCCCCGGGGAGCTGTTTTTT. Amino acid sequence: CAIEGGAPGELFF.

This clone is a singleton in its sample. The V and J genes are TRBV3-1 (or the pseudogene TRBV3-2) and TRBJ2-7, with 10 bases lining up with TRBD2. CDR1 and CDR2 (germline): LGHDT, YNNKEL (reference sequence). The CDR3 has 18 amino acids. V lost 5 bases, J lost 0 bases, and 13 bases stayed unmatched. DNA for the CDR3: TGTGCCAGCAGCTCAAAAGTGAGGAGCGGGGGGGGCTCCTACGAGCAGTACTTC. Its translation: CASSSKVRSGGGSYEQYF.

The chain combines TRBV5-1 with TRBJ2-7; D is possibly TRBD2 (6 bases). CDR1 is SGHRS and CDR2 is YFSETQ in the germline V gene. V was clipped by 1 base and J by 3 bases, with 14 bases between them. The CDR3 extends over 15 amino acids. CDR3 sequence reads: CASSLFGGAYYEQYF. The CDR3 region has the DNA TGCGCCAGCAGCTTGTTCGGCGGGGCTTACTACGAGCAGTACTTC.

The CDR3 sequence: CASSFDGFSTEAFF. Written as DNA, the CDR3 is TGTGCCAGCAGCTTCGACGGGTTTAGCACTGAAGCTTTCTTT. The chain recombines TRBV5-4 with TRBJ1-1; no clear D. The CDR3 consists of 14 residues. V lost 2 bases and J lost 4, with 12 bases in between. The germline V gene has CDR1 SGHNT and CDR2 YYREEE (reference sequence). Filled out from reference TRBV5-4 and TRBJ1-1, the complete variable domain reads ETGVTQSPTHLIKTRGQQVTLRCSSQSGHNTVSWYQQALGQGPQFIFQYYREEENGRGNFPPRFSGLQFPNYSSELNVNALELDDSALYLCASSFDGFSTEAFFGQGTRLTVV.